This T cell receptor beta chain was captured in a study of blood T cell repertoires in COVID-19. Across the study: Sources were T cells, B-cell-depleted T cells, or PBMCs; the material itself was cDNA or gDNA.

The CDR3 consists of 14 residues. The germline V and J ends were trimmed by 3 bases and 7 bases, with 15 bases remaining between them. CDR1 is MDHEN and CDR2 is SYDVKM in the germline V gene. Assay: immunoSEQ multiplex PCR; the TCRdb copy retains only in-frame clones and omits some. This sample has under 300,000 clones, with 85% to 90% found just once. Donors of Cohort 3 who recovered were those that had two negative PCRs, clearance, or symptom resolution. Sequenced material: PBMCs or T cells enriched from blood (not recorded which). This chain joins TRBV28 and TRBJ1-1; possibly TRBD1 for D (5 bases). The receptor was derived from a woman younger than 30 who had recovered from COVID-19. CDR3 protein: CASSLRQRLFEAFF. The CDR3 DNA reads TGTGCCAGCAGTTTGAGACAGAGATTATTTGAAGCTTTCTTT.